This TCR beta chain was captured by sequencing in a study of T-cell memory formation after mild COVID-19. Across the whole study: TCR clusters showed largely donor specificity. Study observations and caveats: Prior to infection, memory already included some responding clones, suggesting cross-reactive memory joined. Second-wave clones with a day 37 peak had unconfirmed SARS-CoV-2 specificity.

Germline V gene data show CDR1 as SGHRS and CDR2 as YFSETQ. The CDR3 consists of 15 residues. J gave up 4 bases and V 1 base, and 5 bases lay outside the gene matches. This clonotype has at least ten counts. Its antigen is undetermined. Constant-segment primers and 5'RACE yielded cDNA libraries for TCR alpha and TCR beta, each carrying sample barcodes and UMIs. Each CDR3 protein is one row after TCRdb ran MiXCR on the 5' RACE reads. The profile covers 500,000 to 650,000 distinct CDR3 sequences, with less than 25% appearing a single time and 7% to 9% taken by the ten largest. The chain employs TRBV5-1 and TRBJ2-5; 9 nucleotides agree with TRBD2. This TCR was recovered from an adult woman who had mild COVID-19 (a few samples of this study predate the infection). Cell type and time point are not known. The specimen was PBMCs or a T cell subset sorted from them (not recorded which). DNA of the CDR3: TGCGCCAGCAGCTTGCTTAGCGGGAGAGGAGAGACCCAGTACTTC. Amino acids: CASSLLSGRGETQYF.